These 27 T cell receptor beta chains came from one sample sequenced in a study of blood T cell repertoires in COVID-19. Generated by immunoSEQ multiplex PCR, the TCRdb table keeps only in-frame clones and is missing some. This sample has roughly 100,000 clones, with 88% found just once. Sequencing input: peripheral blood. The receptors come from a human donor in a cohort sampled during active COVID-19.

The CDR3 is CASSEVTGVGEKLFF. In DNA form, the CDR3 reads TGTGCCAGCAGTGAAGTAACAGGGGTGGGGGAAAAACTGTTTTTT. The genes are TRBV6-1 and TRBJ1-4; 7 bases match TRBD1. V dropped 1 base and J dropped 8; count of bases not matched to a gene: 7. The germline gives CDR1 MNHNS, CDR2 SASEGT. This CDR3 is built from 15 residues.

CDR3 loop: CASSLDWGTYNEQFF. DNA for the CDR3: TGTGCCAGCAGTTTGGACTGGGGGACTTACAATGAGCAGTTCTTC. The chain combines TRBV7-6 with TRBJ2-1, with D perhaps matching TRBD2 (6 bases). The CDR3 extends over 15 amino acids. The V end lost 6 bases, the J end lost 4 bases, and 16 bases lay between the germline ends. Germline CDR1 SGHVS, CDR2 FNYEAQ.

The J gene is TRBJ2-1, the V gene TRBV11-2, with TRBD1 matching over 8 bases. The trim removed 5 bases at V and 9 bases at J, leaving 9 bases unmatched. The CDR3 consists of 14 residues. The germline V gene has CDR1 SGHAT and CDR2 FQNNGV. CDR3 loop: CASSRGQEDGEQFF. The DNA for the CDR3 is TGTGCCAGCAGCCGGGGACAGGAGGACGGTGAGCAGTTCTTC.

The chain couples TRBV4-2 to TRBJ2-7, with D tentatively TRBD2 (5 bases). CDR1 is LGHNA and CDR2 is YNFKEQ in the germline V gene. CDR3 length: 17 amino acids. Trimming cost V 2 bases and J 2 bases, with 19 bases left between them. The CDR3 loop reads CASSQYSVQDGAYEQYF. Written as DNA, the CDR3 is TGTGCCAGCAGCCAATACAGTGTGCAGGACGGGGCCTACGAGCAGTACTTC.

The chain couples TRBV6-2 or TRBV6-3 to TRBJ1-3, with D tentatively TRBD1 (5 bases). Germline V gene data show CDR1 as MNHEY and CDR2 as SVGEGT. The V end was cut by 7 bases, the J end by 3 bases, with 16 bases between. The CDR3 has 15 amino acids. Here the CDR3 reads CASNPRGTLGNTIYF. The CDR3 bases are TGTGCCAGCAACCCTCGCGGGACCCTTGGAAACACCATATATTTT.

This chain joins TRBV10-3 and TRBJ2-3; a weak D match, TRBD2 (5 bases). The CDR3 sequence is 15 residues long. Trimming removed 2 bases from V and 0 bases from J, with 9 bases in between. The V gene's germline CDR1 is ENHRY and CDR2 SYGVKD. The CDR3 protein is CAISEGGTSTDTQYF. The CDR3 coding sequence is TGTGCCATCAGTGAGGGAGGAACGAGCACAGATACGCAGTATTTT.

The genes are TRBV6-5 and TRBJ2-2; TRBD1 is a possible D gene (6 bases). The CDR3 totals 13 residues. In germline, CDR1 is MNHEY, CDR2 SVGAGI. V dropped 6 bases and J dropped 1 base, with 6 bases sitting between them. CDR3 in DNA: TGTGCCAGCAGCAGGGGGAACACCGGGGAGCTGTTTTTT. This sequence encodes CASSRGNTGELFF.

The CDR3 region has the DNA TGCGCCAGCAGCCAAGCAGTCCACCCCACCACAGATACGCAGTATTTT. Its translation is CASSQAVHPTTDTQYF. The chain has TRBV4-1 and TRBJ2-3, with no clear D. The germline V gene has CDR1 MGHRA and CDR2 YSYEKL. Trimming stripped 1 base from V and 2 bases from J, with 13 bases between. The CDR3 spans 16 residues.

V and J are TRBV6-5 and TRBJ2-5, with 8 bases identical to TRBD1. CDR1 is MNHEY and CDR2 is SVGAGI in the germline V gene. The CDR3 covers 15 residues. Trimming took 5 bases from V and 3 from J; bases not matched to a gene: 8. The CDR3 reads CASSTRTGGKETQYF. The CDR3 DNA is TGTGCCAGCAGTACCCGAACAGGGGGGAAAGAGACCCAGTACTTC.

This sequence joins TRBV5-4 and TRBJ2-6; D is ambiguous. Germline V CDR1 and CDR2: SGHNT, YYREEE (reference sequence). V shed 5 bases and J shed 0 bases, with 12 bases lying between them. This CDR3 is built from 16 residues. The CDR3 region has the DNA TGTGCCAGCAGTCGAACAGCCTACTCTGGGGCCAACGTCCTGACTTTC. Translating gives CASSRTAYSGANVLTF.

The J gene is TRBJ1-1, the V gene TRBV27; TRBD1 matches at 10 bases. J gave up 4 bases and V 8 bases, and 10 bases lay outside the gene matches. The germline gives CDR1 MNHEY, CDR2 SMNVEV (reference sequence). The CDR3 contains 15 residues. For the CDR3, the DNA is TGTGCCAGCTCTCGACTGGACAGGGGGGGCACTGAAGCTTTCTTT. The encoded protein is CASSRLDRGGTEAFF.

The chain combines TRBV7-2 with TRBJ1-1, with 8 bases lining up with TRBD1. The CDR3 has 14 residues. Germline-derived CDR1 and CDR2 are SGHTA and FQGNSA. V lost 3 bases, J lost 4 bases, and 4 bases stayed unmatched. The CDR3 reads CASSFTTGGTEAFF. The CDR3, as DNA: TGTGCCAGCAGCTTCACTACAGGGGGCACTGAAGCTTTCTTT. The full variable domain, rest sourced from reference TRBV7-2 and TRBJ1-1, is GAGVSQSPSNKVTEKGKDVELRCDPISGHTALYWYRQSLGQGLEFLIYFQGNSAPDKSGLPSDRFSAERTGGSVSTLTIQRTQQEDSAVYLCASSFTTGGTEAFFGQGTRLTVV.

By sample share, this clone is medium-sized. The chain combines TRBV28 with TRBJ2-7, with 13 bases aligning to TRBD2. CDR1 and CDR2 (germline): MDHEN, SYDVKM. The CDR3 totals 18 residues. Trimming cost V 4 bases and J 9 bases; bases outside gene matches: 18. The CDR3 reads CASSSPWTSGSYQRWQYF. CDR3 nucleotides: TGTGCCAGCAGTTCCCCCTGGACTAGCGGGAGTTATCAGAGATGGCAGTACTTC.

This chain connects TRBV24-1 to TRBJ2-7; TRBD1 matches at 11 bases. The CDR3 is made up of 14 amino acids. CDR1 is KGHDR, CDR2 SFDVKD, per germline. The trim removed 6 bases at V and 7 bases at J, leaving 7 bases unmatched. CDR3 in amino acids: CATSTGQGANEQYF. The CDR3 nucleotides read TGTGCCACCAGTACTGGACAGGGGGCGAATGAGCAGTACTTC.

This clone was observed once. J is TRBJ1-5 and V is TRBV6-5; weak D call: TRBD1 (5 bases). The V end lost 4 bases, the J end lost 4 bases, and 17 bases lay between the germline ends. This CDR3 comprises 16 residues. Germline V lookup: CDR1 MNHEY, CDR2 SVGAGI. The CDR3 here is CASSSGRGEGNQPQHF. The CDR3 region has the DNA TGTGCCAGCAGTTCTGGGAGGGGAGAGGGTAATCAGCCCCAGCATTTT.

The chain links TRBV19 to TRBJ2-7; 8 bases agree with TRBD2. The germline gives CDR1 LNHDA, CDR2 SQIVND (reference sequence). This CDR3 region has 13 residues. The V segment lost 8 bases and the J segment 7 bases; nucleotides outside the gene matches: 10. Here the CDR3 reads CASHSGGASEQYF. The CDR3 DNA sequence: TGTGCCAGTCACTCCGGGGGGGCGAGTGAGCAGTACTTC.

The rearrangement joins TRBV5-4 to TRBJ1-2; D is unclear. V lost 0 bases to trimming and J lost 8 bases, with 11 bases between them. CDR3 size: 13 residues. Germline-derived CDR1 and CDR2 are SGHNT and YYREEE (reference sequence). CDR3 region: CASSLALGEGYTF. CDR3 bases: TGTGCCAGCAGCTTGGCTTTGGGAGAAGGCTACACCTTC. Based on the CDR3 plus reference TRBV5-4 and TRBJ1-2, the full variable domain is ETGVTQSPTHLIKTRGQQVTLRCSSQSGHNTVSWYQQALGQGPQFIFQYYREEENGRGNFPPRFSGLQFPNYSSELNVNALELDDSALYLCASSLALGEGYTFGSGTRLTVV.

V and J are TRBV27 and TRBJ2-3, with TRBD2 matching over 13 bases. The CDR3 loop spans 18 amino acids. The V segment lost 3 bases and the J segment 6 bases; nucleotides outside the gene matches: 12. Germline lookup yields CDR1 MNHEY and CDR2 SMNVEV (reference sequence). CDR3 DNA: TGTGCCAGCAGTTTGATTCCGGGACTAGCGGGAAATACGGATACGCAGTATTTT. Amino acids: CASSLIPGLAGNTDTQYF.

CDR3 sequence reads: CSVRLAGGGNEQFF. In DNA, the CDR3 is TGCAGCGTTCGACTAGCGGGAGGCGGAAATGAGCAGTTCTTC. The chain joins TRBV29-1 to TRBJ2-1, with 13 positions matching TRBD2. Per germline, CDR1 SQVTM and CDR2 ANQGSEA. Unmatched junction bases numbered 5, after V lost 5 bases and J lost 7 bases. This CDR3 contains 14 residues.

This chain uses TRBV30 with TRBJ2-5; tentatively, D is TRBD2 (6 bases). Per the germline V gene, CDR1 is GTSNPN and CDR2 is SVGIG (reference sequence). V was clipped by 3 bases and J by 5 bases, with 16 bases between them. The CDR3 has 14 amino acids. This CDR3 is CAWRGEAAGETQYF. CDR3 in DNA: TGTGCCTGGAGGGGGGAGGCTGCGGGGGAGACCCAGTACTTC. Filled out from reference TRBV30 and TRBJ2-5, the complete variable domain reads SQTIHQWPATLVQPVGSPLSLECTVEGTSNPNLYWYRQAAGRGLQLLFYSVGIGQISSEVPQNLSASRPQDRQFILSSKKLLLSDSGFYLCAWRGEAAGETQYFGPGTRLLVL.

V and J are TRBV9 and TRBJ2-2; 9 nucleotides agree with TRBD2. The CDR3 is 16 amino acids. Unmatched junction bases numbered 7, after V lost 3 bases and J lost 4 bases. The germline CDR1 and CDR2 sequences are SGDLS and YYNGEE. CDR3 sequence: CASSAQRGVSTGELFF. Written as DNA, the CDR3 is TGTGCCAGCAGCGCCCAGCGGGGGGTGAGCACCGGGGAGCTGTTTTTT.

The chain employs TRBV28 and TRBJ1-5, with D maybe TRBD1 (6 bases). Trimming stripped 3 bases from V and 2 bases from J, with 14 bases between. Germline values: CDR1 MDHEN, CDR2 SYDVKM. This CDR3 region has 16 residues. The CDR3: CASSLPGVVGNQPQHF. The CDR3 DNA reads TGTGCCAGCAGTTTGCCAGGGGTGGTTGGCAATCAGCCCCAGCATTTT.

Here the CDR3 DNA reads TGCGCCAGCAGCCCGCTCTTGGTTAGCTCCTACGAGCAGTACTTC. This codes for CASSPLLVSSYEQYF. The chain couples TRBV4-3 to TRBJ2-7, with D unresolved. Germline values: CDR1 LGHNA, CDR2 YSLEER. Trimming left V 4 bases short and J 0 bases short, with 13 bases between. The CDR3 runs 15 residues.

The V gene is TRBV19, the J gene TRBJ1-1; the D gene is possibly TRBD1 (6 bases). Per germline, CDR1 LNHDA and CDR2 SQIVND (reference sequence). The CDR3 covers 13 residues. With 2 bases removed from V and 5 bases from J, the gap between germline ends came to 9 bases. The CDR3 spells CASSIQGWTEAFF. Written as DNA, the CDR3 is TGTGCCAGTAGTATACAGGGGTGGACTGAAGCTTTCTTT. Complete variable domain (other parts from reference TRBV19 and TRBJ1-1): DGGITQSPKYLFRKEGQNVTLSCEQNLNHDAMYWYRQDPGQGLRLIYYSQIVNDFQKGDIAEGYSVSREKKESFPLTVTSAQKNPTAFYLCASSIQGWTEAFFGQGTRLTVV.

The chain is built from TRBV18 and TRBJ2-7; a possible D gene is TRBD1 (6 bases). Germline lookup yields CDR1 KGHSH and CDR2 LQKENI. V lost 3 bases and J 3 bases, leaving 24 bases between the germline ends. The CDR3 runs to 18 residues. The CDR3 spells CASSPQIGTPSAIYEQYF. CDR3 DNA sequence: TGTGCCAGCTCACCCCAGATCGGGACACCCAGCGCCATCTACGAGCAGTACTTC.

This clone was seen once. The chain employs TRBV11-1 and TRBJ2-6; tentative D call: TRBD1 (6 bases). V was clipped by 5 bases and J by 2 bases, with 10 bases between them. This CDR3 comprises 15 residues. Germline loops: CDR1 SGHAT, CDR2 FQDESV (reference sequence). CDR3 amino acids: CASSRTVAGANVLTF. Here the CDR3 DNA reads TGTGCCAGCAGCAGGACAGTTGCTGGGGCCAACGTCCTGACTTTC.

The V call is TRBV30, the J call TRBJ2-7; TRBD2 is a possible D gene (6 bases). The CDR3 is 15 residues long. The ends were cut back, 1 base at V and 2 bases at J, with 15 bases in the middle. Germline V gene data show CDR1 as GTSNPN and CDR2 as SVGIG (reference sequence). In DNA, the CDR3 is TGTGCCTGGAGTGCTGGGGGGTCCTTACCCTACGAGCAGTACTTC. As protein: CAWSAGGSLPYEQYF.